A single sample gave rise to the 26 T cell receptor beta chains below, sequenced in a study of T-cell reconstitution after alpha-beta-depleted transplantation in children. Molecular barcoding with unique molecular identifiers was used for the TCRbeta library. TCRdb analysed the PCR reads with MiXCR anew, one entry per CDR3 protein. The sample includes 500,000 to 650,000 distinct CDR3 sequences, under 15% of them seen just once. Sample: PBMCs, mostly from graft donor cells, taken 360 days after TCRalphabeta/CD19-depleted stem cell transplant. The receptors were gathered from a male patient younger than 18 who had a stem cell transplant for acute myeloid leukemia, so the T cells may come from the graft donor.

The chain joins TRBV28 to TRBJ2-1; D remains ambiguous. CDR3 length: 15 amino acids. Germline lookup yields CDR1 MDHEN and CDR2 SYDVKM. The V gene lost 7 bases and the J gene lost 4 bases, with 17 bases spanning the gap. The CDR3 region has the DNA TGTGCCAGCACCCTCCGGTCCCTAGAGTACAATGAGCAGTTCTTC. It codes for CASTLRSLEYNEQFF.

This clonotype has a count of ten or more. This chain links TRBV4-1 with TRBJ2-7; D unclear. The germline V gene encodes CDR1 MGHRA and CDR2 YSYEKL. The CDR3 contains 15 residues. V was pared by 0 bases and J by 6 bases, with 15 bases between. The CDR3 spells CASSQEPVVAGEQYF. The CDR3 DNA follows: TGCGCCAGCAGCCAAGAACCGGTGGTAGCCGGCGAGCAGTACTTC.

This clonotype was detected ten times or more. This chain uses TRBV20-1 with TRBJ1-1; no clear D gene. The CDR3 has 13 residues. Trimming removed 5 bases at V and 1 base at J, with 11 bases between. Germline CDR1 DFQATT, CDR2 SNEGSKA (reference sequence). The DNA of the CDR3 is TGCAGTGCTCCGGAGAGGCCGAACACTGAAGCTTTCTTT. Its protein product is CSAPERPNTEAFF.

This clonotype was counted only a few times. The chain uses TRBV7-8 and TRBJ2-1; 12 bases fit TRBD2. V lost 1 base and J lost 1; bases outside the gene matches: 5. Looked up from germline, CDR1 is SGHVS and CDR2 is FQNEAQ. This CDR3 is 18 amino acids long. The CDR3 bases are TGTGCCAGCAGCTTAGTAAGACTAGCGGGAGAATCCTACAATGAGCAGTTCTTC. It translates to CASSLVRLAGESYNEQFF.

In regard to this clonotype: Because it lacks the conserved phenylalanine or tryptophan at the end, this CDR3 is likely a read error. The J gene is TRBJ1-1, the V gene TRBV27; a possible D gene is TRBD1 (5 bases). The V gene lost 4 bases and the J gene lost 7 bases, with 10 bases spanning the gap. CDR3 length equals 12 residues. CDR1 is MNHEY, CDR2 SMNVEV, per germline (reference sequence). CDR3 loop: CASSWDGLEAFY. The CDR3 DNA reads TGTGCCAGCAGTTGGGACGGACTTGAAGCTTTCTAT.

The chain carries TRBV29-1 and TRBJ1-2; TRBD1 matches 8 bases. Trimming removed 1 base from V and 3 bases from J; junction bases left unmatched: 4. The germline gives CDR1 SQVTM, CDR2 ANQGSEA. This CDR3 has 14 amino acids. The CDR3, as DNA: TGCAGCGTTGAAGGGACAGGGTTCGACTATGGCTACACCTTC. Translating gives CSVEGTGFDYGYTF. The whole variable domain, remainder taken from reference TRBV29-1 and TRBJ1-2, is SAVISQKPSRDICQRGTSLTIQCQVDSQVTMMFWYRQQPGQSLTLIATANQGSEATYESGFVIDKFPISRPNLTFSTLTVSNMSPEDSSIYLCSVEGTGFDYGYTFGSGTRLTVV.

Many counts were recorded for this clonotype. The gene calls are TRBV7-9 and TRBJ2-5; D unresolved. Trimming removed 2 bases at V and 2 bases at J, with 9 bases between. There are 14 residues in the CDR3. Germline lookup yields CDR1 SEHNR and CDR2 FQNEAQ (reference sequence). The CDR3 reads CASSLRTLQETQYF. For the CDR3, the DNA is TGTGCCAGCAGCTTAAGGACCCTTCAAGAGACCCAGTACTTC.

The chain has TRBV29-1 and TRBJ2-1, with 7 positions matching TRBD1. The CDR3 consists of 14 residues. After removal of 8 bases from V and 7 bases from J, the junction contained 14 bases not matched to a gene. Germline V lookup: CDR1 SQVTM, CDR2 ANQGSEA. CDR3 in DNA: TGCAGCTTTTCTAAAGGGGGCGGGTGGAATGAGCAGTTCTTC. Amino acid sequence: CSFSKGGGWNEQFF.

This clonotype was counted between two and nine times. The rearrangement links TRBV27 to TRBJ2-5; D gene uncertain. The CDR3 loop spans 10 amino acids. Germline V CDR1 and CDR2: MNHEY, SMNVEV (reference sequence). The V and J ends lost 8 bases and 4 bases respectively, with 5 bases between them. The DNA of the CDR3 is TGTGCCAGCGGAATAGAGACCCAGTACTTC. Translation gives CASGIETQYF.

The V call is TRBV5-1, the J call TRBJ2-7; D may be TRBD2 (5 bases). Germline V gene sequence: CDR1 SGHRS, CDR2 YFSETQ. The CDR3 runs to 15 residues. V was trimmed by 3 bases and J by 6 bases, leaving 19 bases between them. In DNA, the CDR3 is TGCGCCAGCAGCTCCGCCGGGGTTTCACTCGGCGAGCAGTACTTC. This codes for CASSSAGVSLGEQYF. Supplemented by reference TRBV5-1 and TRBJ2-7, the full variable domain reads KAGVTQTPRYLIKTRGQQVTLSCSPISGHRSVSWYQQTPGQGLQFLFEYFSETQRNKGNFPGRFSGRQFSNSRSEMNVSTLELGDSALYLCASSSAGVSLGEQYFGPGTRLTVT.

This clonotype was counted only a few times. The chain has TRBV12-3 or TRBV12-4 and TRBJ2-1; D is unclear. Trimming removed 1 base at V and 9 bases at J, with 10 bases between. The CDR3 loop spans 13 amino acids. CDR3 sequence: CASSLGVRSEQFF. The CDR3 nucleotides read TGTGCCAGCAGTTTAGGGGTGAGAAGTGAGCAGTTCTTC.

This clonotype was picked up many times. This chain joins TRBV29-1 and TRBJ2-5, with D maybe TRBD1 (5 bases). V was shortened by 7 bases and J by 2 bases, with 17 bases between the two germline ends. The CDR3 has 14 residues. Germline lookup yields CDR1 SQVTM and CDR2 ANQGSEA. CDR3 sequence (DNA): TGCAGCGCCGGCCCGACAGAACGGCAAGAGACCCAGTACTTC. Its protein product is CSAGPTERQETQYF.

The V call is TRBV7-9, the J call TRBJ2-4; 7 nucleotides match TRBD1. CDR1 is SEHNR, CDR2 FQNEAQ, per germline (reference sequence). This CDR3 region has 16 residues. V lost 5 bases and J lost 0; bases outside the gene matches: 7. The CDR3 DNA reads TGTGCCAGCAGCCCGGACAGGTTGCTAGCCAAAAACATTCAGTACTTC. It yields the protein CASSPDRLLAKNIQYF. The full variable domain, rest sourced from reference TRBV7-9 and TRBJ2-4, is DTGVSQNPRHKITKRGQNVTFRCDPISEHNRLYWYRQTLGQGPEFLTYFQNEAQLEKSRLLSDRFSAERPKGSFSTLEIQRTEQGDSAMYLCASSPDRLLAKNIQYFGAGTRLSVL.

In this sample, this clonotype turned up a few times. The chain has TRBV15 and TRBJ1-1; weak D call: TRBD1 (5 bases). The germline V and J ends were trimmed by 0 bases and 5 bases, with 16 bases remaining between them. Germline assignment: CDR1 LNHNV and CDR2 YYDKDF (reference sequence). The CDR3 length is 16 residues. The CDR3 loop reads CATSRDLSGGGTEAFF. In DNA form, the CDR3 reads TGTGCCACCAGCAGAGATCTGTCGGGTGGGGGAACTGAAGCTTTCTTT.

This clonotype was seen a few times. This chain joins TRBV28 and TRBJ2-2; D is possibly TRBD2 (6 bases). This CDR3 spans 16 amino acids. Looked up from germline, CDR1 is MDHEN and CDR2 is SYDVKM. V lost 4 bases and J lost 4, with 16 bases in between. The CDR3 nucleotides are TGTGCCAGCAGTTCCCCGGAGGGCCGGGGCACCGGGGAGCTGTTTTTT. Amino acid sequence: CASSSPEGRGTGELFF.

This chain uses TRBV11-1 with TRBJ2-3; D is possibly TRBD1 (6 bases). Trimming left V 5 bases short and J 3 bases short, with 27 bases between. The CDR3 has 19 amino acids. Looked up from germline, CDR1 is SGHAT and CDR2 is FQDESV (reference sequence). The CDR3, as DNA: TGTGCCAGCAGCCACGTGCGGAACAGGGCTCTGGATAGGACAGATACGCAGTATTTT. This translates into CASSHVRNRALDRTDTQYF.

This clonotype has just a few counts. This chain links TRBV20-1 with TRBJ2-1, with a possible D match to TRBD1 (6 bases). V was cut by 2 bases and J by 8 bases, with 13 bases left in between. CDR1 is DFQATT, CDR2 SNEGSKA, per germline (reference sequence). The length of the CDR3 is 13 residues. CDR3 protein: CSARPSTGDEQFF. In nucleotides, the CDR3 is TGCAGTGCTAGACCATCGACAGGAGATGAGCAGTTCTTC.

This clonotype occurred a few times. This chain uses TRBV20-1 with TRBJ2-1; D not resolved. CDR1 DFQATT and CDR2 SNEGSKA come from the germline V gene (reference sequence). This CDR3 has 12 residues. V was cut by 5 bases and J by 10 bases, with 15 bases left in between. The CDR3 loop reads CSAHRVVQEQFF. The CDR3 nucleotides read TGCAGTGCTCACCGTGTCGTGCAAGAGCAGTTCTTC.

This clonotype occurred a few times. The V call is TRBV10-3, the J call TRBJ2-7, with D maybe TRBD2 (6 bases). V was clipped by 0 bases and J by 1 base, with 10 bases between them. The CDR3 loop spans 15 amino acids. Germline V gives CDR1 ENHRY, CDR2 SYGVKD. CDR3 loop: CAISESGGESYEQYF. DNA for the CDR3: TGTGCCATCAGTGAGTCAGGCGGGGAATCCTACGAGCAGTACTTC.

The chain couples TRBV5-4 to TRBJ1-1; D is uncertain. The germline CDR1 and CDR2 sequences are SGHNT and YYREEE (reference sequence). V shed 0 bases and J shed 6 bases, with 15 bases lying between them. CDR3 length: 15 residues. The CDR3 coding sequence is TGTGCCAGCAGCTTGGCCTTTTCGACGGCGCCTGAAGCTTTCTTT. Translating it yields CASSLAFSTAPEAFF.

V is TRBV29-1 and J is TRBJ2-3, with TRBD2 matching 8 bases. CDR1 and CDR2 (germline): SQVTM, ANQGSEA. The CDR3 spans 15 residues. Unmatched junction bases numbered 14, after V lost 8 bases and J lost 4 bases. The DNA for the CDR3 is TGCAGCTCTACCACGGGGGGGACGCTCGCAGATACGCAGTATTTT. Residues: CSSTTGGTLADTQYF.

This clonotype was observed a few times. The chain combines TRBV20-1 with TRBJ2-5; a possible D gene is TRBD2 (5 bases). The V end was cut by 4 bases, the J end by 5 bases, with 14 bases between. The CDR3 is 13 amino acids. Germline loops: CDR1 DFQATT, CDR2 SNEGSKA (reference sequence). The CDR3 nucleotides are TGCAGTGCTAAATTGCCCGGCGGGGAGACCCAGTACTTC. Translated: CSAKLPGGETQYF.

The CDR3 sequence: CASSFPDRGMRENVFF. The CDR3 DNA sequence: TGTGCCAGCAGTTTCCCGGACAGGGGGATGCGGGAGAATGTGTTCTTC. The chain links TRBV28 to TRBJ2-1; 10 nucleotides align to TRBD1. V lost 3 bases to trimming and J lost 15 bases; unmatched junction nucleotides: 17. Germline CDR1 is MDHEN and CDR2 is SYDVKM. The CDR3 runs to 16 residues.

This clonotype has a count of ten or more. The DNA for the CDR3 is TGCGCCAGCAGCTTGAAGGGGACGGCCTCCTACGAGCAGTACTTC. It encodes CASSLKGTASYEQYF. The chain uses TRBV5-1 and TRBJ2-7, with D perhaps being TRBD1 or TRBD2 (5 bases each). The CDR3 sequence is 15 residues long. Germline V gene data show CDR1 as SGHRS and CDR2 as YFSETQ. Trimming took 1 base from V and 0 from J, leaving 11 bases between them.

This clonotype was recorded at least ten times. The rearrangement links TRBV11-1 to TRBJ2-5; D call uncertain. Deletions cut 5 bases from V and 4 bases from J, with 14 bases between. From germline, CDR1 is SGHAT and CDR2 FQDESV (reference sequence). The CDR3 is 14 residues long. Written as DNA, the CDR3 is TGTGCCAGCAGCCTCCGACTCGTTCGAGAGACCCAGTACTTC. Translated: CASSLRLVRETQYF.

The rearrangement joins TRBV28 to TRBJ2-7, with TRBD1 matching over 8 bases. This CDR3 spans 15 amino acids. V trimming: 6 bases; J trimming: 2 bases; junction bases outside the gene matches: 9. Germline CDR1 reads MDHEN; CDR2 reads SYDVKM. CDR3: CASRRQGNSPYEQYF. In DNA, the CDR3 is TGTGCCAGCAGGCGACAGGGGAACTCCCCCTACGAGCAGTACTTC. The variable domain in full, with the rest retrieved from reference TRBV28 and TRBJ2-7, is DVKVTQSSRYLVKRTGEKVFLECVQDMDHENMFWYRQDPGLGLRLIYFSYDVKMKEKGDIPEGYSVSREKKERFSLILESASTNQTSMYLCASRRQGNSPYEQYFGPGTRLTVT.